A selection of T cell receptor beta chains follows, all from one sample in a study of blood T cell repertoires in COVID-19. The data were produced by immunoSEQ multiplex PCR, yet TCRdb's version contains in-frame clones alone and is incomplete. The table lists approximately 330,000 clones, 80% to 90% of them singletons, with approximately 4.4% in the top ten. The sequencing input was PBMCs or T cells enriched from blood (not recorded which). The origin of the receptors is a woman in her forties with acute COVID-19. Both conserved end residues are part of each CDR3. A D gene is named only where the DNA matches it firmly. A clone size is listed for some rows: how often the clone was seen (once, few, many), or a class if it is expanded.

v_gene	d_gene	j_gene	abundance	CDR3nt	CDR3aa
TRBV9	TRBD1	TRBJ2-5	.	TGTGCCAGCAGCGGAGTGCCGGGACAGGGGGAAGAGACCCAGTACTTC	CASSGVPGQGEETQYF
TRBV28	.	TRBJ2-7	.	TGTGCCAGCATCGACGTACACCGCGGCGAGCAGTACTTC	CASIDVHRGEQYF
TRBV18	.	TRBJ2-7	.	TGTGCCAGCTCACCGGGACTGGGAAGGGAGCAGTACTTC	CASSPGLGREQYF
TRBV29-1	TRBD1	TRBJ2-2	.	TGCAGCGGAAGTGGGAACAGGGGGACGAGCACCGGGGAGCTGTTTTTT	CSGSGNRGTSTGELFF
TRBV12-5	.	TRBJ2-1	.	TGTGCTAGTGGTTCGGGTCCCCGGACAGTTGCCGTCAATGAGCAGTTCTTC	CASGSGPRTVAVNEQFF
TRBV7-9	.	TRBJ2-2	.	TGTGCCAGCAGCCGCCAGGGTGGGGGGTCCCACACCGGGGAGCTGTTTTTT	CASSRQGGGSHTGELFF
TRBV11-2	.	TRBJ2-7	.	TGTGCCAGCAGCGGGCCTGGCGAGCAGTACTTC	CASSGPGEQYF
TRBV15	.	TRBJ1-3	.	TGTGCCACCACTAGCTCTGGAAACACCATATATTTT	CATTSSGNTIYF
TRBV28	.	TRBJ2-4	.	TGTGCCAGCAGTTTGAGTGGAAAGACAAAAAACATGCAGTACTTC	CASSLSGKTKNMQYF
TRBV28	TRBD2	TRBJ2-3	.	TGTGCCAGCAGTACCGGGACTAGGGGTAGCACAGATACGCAGTATTTT	CASSTGTRGSTDTQYF
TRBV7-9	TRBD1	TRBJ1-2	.	TGTGCCAGCAGCCGGGGACAGCTGTATGGCTACACCTTC	CASSRGQLYGYTF
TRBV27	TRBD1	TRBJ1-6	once	TGTGCCAGCGGGCGGACAGGGGATTATTCACCCCTCCACTTT	CASGRTGDYSPLHF
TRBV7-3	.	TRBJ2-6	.	TGTGCCAGCAGCTCTGGCCAATCTGGGGCCAACGTCCTGACTTTC	CASSSGQSGANVLTF
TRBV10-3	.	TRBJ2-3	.	TGTGCCATCGGGGTGGTCGGGATCGACACAGATACGCAGTATTTT	CAIGVVGIDTDTQYF
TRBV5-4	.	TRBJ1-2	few	TGTGCCAGCGGAAACTCCCGGGACTATGGCTACACCTTC	CASGNSRDYGYTF
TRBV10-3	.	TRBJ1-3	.	TGTGCCATCAGTGAGTCGAACGCCGGGGACACCATATATTTT	CAISESNAGDTIYF
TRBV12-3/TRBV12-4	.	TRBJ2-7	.	TGTGCCAGCAGCCGGGGAGGTTACGAGCAGTACTTC	CASSRGGYEQYF
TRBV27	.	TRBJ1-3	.	TGTGCCAGCAGTTTATCGGGCCGGCACACCATATATTTT	CASSLSGRHTIYF
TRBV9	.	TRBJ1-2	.	TGTGCCAGCAGCGTTGGAGGGAGGGATGGCTACACCTTC	CASSVGGRDGYTF
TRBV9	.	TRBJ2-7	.	TGTGCCAGCAGCGTAGCGAGGGCCGGGGACGAGCAGTACTTC	CASSVARAGDEQYF
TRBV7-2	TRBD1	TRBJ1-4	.	TGTGCCAGCAGCTTTCAGGGGGCAGGTGAAAAACTGTTTTTT	CASSFQGAGEKLFF
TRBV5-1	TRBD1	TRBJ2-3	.	TGCGCCAGCAGCATGGGGACAGGCCTAAACGGAGATACGCAGTATTTT	CASSMGTGLNGDTQYF
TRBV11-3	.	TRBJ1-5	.	TGTGCCAGCAGCTTAGATCCTACTCCTCGACGGGAGTATAGCAATCAGCCCCAGCATTTT	CASSLDPTPRREYSNQPQHF
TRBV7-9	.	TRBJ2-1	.	TGTGCCAGCAGCTTACCGCCTAGAATAGGTAATGAGCAGTTCTTC	CASSLPPRIGNEQFF